Listed below are T cell receptor beta chains from one sample, sequenced in a study of regulatory T cells in long-lasting Graves disease. TCRdb reprocessed the multiplex PCR reads with MiXCR, giving one entry per CDR3 protein. Of 650,000 to 700,000 distinct CDR3 sequences in the sample, around 30% were seen once. The sample consisted of peripheral blood mononuclear cells (PBMCs), taken when the disease was refractory, from a patient treated with antithyroid drugs. These receptors originate from a female donor with Graves disease. CDR3s include the opening cysteine and the closing phenylalanine or tryptophan. Fields, in order: CDR3 length, J gene, V gene, clone size, D gene, CDR3 DNA, CDR3 protein. The D gene is left open where the match is weak. Clone size is shown for a subset of rows, as once, few, many or a class of expanded clone.

cdr3_length: 14
j_call: TRBJ2-7
v_call: TRBV2
clone_size: many
d_call: -
cdr3_nt: TGTGCCAGCCAGAGGGGGGCGGAACTCTACGAGCAGTACTTC
cdr3_aa: CASQRGAELYEQYF

cdr3_length: 15
j_call: TRBJ2-2
v_call: TRBV6-1
clone_size: -
d_call: -
cdr3_nt: TGTGCCAGCAGTGAAGAGGGGACGAACACCGGGGAGCTGTTTTTT
cdr3_aa: CASSEEGTNTGELFF

cdr3_length: 16
j_call: TRBJ1-1
v_call: TRBV5-1
clone_size: -
d_call: TRBD1
cdr3_nt: TGCGCTAGCAGCTTGGGGGGCGGACAGGGGAACACTGAAGCTTTCTTT
cdr3_aa: CASSLGGGQGNTEAFF

cdr3_length: 12
j_call: TRBJ1-1
v_call: TRBV29-1
clone_size: -
d_call: -
cdr3_nt: TGCAGCGTCCTCAGCGCGGGGACTGAAGCTTTCTTT
cdr3_aa: CSVLSAGTEAFF

cdr3_length: 13
j_call: TRBJ2-7
v_call: TRBV29-1
clone_size: few
d_call: -
cdr3_nt: TGCAGCGTGGGAACTAGTGGAGTCTACGAGCAGTACTTC
cdr3_aa: CSVGTSGVYEQYF

cdr3_length: 14
j_call: TRBJ2-1
v_call: TRBV6-5
clone_size: -
d_call: TRBD2
cdr3_nt: TGTGCCAGCAGTTCTAGCGGGAGGGGCAATGAGCAGTTCTTC
cdr3_aa: CASSSSGRGNEQFF

cdr3_length: 16
j_call: TRBJ1-5
v_call: TRBV4-1
clone_size: -
d_call: -
cdr3_nt: TGCGCCAGCAGCCAAGTCGGCTCTCCAGGGGATCAGCCCCAGCATTTT
cdr3_aa: CASSQVGSPGDQPQHF

cdr3_length: 16
j_call: TRBJ2-7
v_call: TRBV10-3
clone_size: -
d_call: -
cdr3_nt: TGTGCCATCAGTGTCCGGAGGGAGGGGGCTCAGGGCGAGCAGTACTTC
cdr3_aa: CAISVRREGAQGEQYF

cdr3_length: 16
j_call: TRBJ2-7
v_call: TRBV7-9
clone_size: -
d_call: TRBD1
cdr3_nt: TGTGCCAGCAGCAAACCGGACAGGGCCAACTCCTACGAGCAGTACTTC
cdr3_aa: CASSKPDRANSYEQYF

cdr3_length: 14
j_call: TRBJ1-1
v_call: TRBV14
clone_size: -
d_call: -
cdr3_nt: TGTGCCAGCAGCCCCATGGGGGGGCCCACTGAAGCTTTCTTT
cdr3_aa: CASSPMGGPTEAFF

cdr3_length: 14
j_call: TRBJ1-5
v_call: TRBV20-1
clone_size: -
d_call: -
cdr3_nt: TGCAGTGCTAGTAGACGGACAGAAAATCAGCCCCAGCATTTT
cdr3_aa: CSASRRTENQPQHF

cdr3_length: 16
j_call: TRBJ1-5
v_call: TRBV12-3/TRBV12-4
clone_size: few
d_call: TRBD1
cdr3_nt: TGTGCCAGCAGTCCACGGACAGGGTATAGCAATCAGCCCCAGCATTTT
cdr3_aa: CASSPRTGYSNQPQHF

cdr3_length: 15
j_call: TRBJ1-1
v_call: TRBV6-1
clone_size: -
d_call: TRBD1
cdr3_nt: TGTGCCAGCAGGGAACCAGGGGGGGCTAGCACTGAAGCTTTCTTT
cdr3_aa: CASREPGGASTEAFF

cdr3_length: 16
j_call: TRBJ2-7
v_call: TRBV7-2
clone_size: few
d_call: TRBD2
cdr3_nt: TGTGCCAGCAGCTTAAGTGGCGGTAGCGGGATATACGAGCAGTACTTC
cdr3_aa: CASSLSGGSGIYEQYF

cdr3_length: 13
j_call: TRBJ2-7
v_call: TRBV9
clone_size: few
d_call: -
cdr3_nt: TGTGCCAGCAGTTTCGGGGGCCAATACGAGCAGTACTTC
cdr3_aa: CASSFGGQYEQYF

cdr3_length: 11
j_call: TRBJ2-4
v_call: TRBV12-3/TRBV12-4
clone_size: few
d_call: -
cdr3_nt: TGTGCCAGCAGTTTCATGGACATTCAGTACTTC
cdr3_aa: CASSFMDIQYF

cdr3_length: 14
j_call: TRBJ1-2
v_call: TRBV18
clone_size: -
d_call: -
cdr3_nt: TGTGCCAGCTCACCAAGACAGGAAAGTAAAGACTACACCTTC
cdr3_aa: CASSPRQESKDYTF

cdr3_length: 15
j_call: TRBJ2-1
v_call: TRBV6-2/TRBV6-3
clone_size: few
d_call: TRBD1
cdr3_nt: TGTGCCAGCTTACAGGGGGTGGAGTCCTACAATGAGCAGTTCTTC
cdr3_aa: CASLQGVESYNEQFF

cdr3_length: 16
j_call: TRBJ2-6
v_call: TRBV6-1
clone_size: many
d_call: TRBD1
cdr3_nt: TGTGCCAGCAGTGAAGGGACAGGAGCTGGGGCCAACGTCCTGACTTTC
cdr3_aa: CASSEGTGAGANVLTF

cdr3_length: 11
j_call: TRBJ1-2
v_call: TRBV6-2/TRBV6-3
clone_size: -
d_call: -
cdr3_nt: TGTGCCAGTCGTTCACTATATGGCTACACCTTC
cdr3_aa: CASRSLYGYTF

cdr3_length: 15
j_call: TRBJ1-1
v_call: TRBV5-1
clone_size: few
d_call: TRBD1
cdr3_nt: TGCGCCAGCAGCTTGCGGGGACAGGGGGACACTGAAGCTTTCTTT
cdr3_aa: CASSLRGQGDTEAFF

cdr3_length: 15
j_call: TRBJ1-6
v_call: TRBV4-2
clone_size: -
d_call: -
cdr3_nt: TGTGCCAGCAGCCAAGATTACCAAAGGGACTCACCCCTCCACTTT
cdr3_aa: CASSQDYQRDSPLHF

cdr3_length: 15
j_call: TRBJ1-2
v_call: TRBV7-2
clone_size: -
d_call: TRBD1
cdr3_nt: TGTGCCAGCAGCTTAGTGGCGGCACAGGGGGGAGGCTACACCTTC
cdr3_aa: CASSLVAAQGGGYTF

cdr3_length: 13
j_call: TRBJ1-5
v_call: TRBV6-1
clone_size: few
d_call: -
cdr3_nt: TGTGCCAGCAGAGACGCCGGGAGTCAGCCCCAGCATTTT
cdr3_aa: CASRDAGSQPQHF

cdr3_length: 13
j_call: TRBJ1-1
v_call: TRBV20-1
clone_size: -
d_call: -
cdr3_nt: TGCAGTGCTAGATCGGCAGGGAGTACTGAAGCTTTCTTT
cdr3_aa: CSARSAGSTEAFF

cdr3_length: 15
j_call: TRBJ1-2
v_call: TRBV18
clone_size: many
d_call: TRBD1
cdr3_nt: TGTGCCAGCTCACCACCGACAGGGGGCTACTATGGCTACACCTTC
cdr3_aa: CASSPPTGGYYGYTF

cdr3_length: 15
j_call: TRBJ2-7
v_call: TRBV5-1
clone_size: -
d_call: TRBD2
cdr3_nt: TGCGCCAGCAGCCGGGGGGGCGACTCTAACTACGAGCAGTACTTC
cdr3_aa: CASSRGGDSNYEQYF

cdr3_length: 12
j_call: TRBJ1-1
v_call: TRBV30
clone_size: few
d_call: -
cdr3_nt: TGTGCCTGGAGTCGACAGAACACTGAAGCTTTCTTT
cdr3_aa: CAWSRQNTEAFF

cdr3_length: 14
j_call: TRBJ2-2
v_call: TRBV20-1
clone_size: few
d_call: TRBD2
cdr3_nt: TGCAGTGCTAGACTAGCGGGGAACACCGGGGAGCTGTTTTTT
cdr3_aa: CSARLAGNTGELFF

cdr3_length: 14
j_call: TRBJ1-1
v_call: TRBV6-1
clone_size: many
d_call: TRBD1
cdr3_nt: TGTGCCAGCAGTGCTAGGACAGGGCCTACTGAAGCTTTCTTT
cdr3_aa: CASSARTGPTEAFF

cdr3_length: 13
j_call: TRBJ2-3
v_call: TRBV20-1
clone_size: -
d_call: -
cdr3_nt: TGCAGTGCTGAGACAGGGAGGACAGATACGCAGTATTTT
cdr3_aa: CSAETGRTDTQYF

cdr3_length: 14
j_call: TRBJ2-7
v_call: TRBV11-2
clone_size: -
d_call: TRBD2
cdr3_nt: TGTGCCAGCAGCTTTTTAGCGGGAGTCTACGAGCAGTACTTC
cdr3_aa: CASSFLAGVYEQYF

cdr3_length: 15
j_call: TRBJ2-5
v_call: TRBV7-9
clone_size: -
d_call: -
cdr3_nt: TGTGCCAGCAGCTTAGCTTTGGGGTCTAAAGAGACCCAGTACTTC
cdr3_aa: CASSLALGSKETQYF

cdr3_length: 14
j_call: TRBJ2-2
v_call: TRBV12-3/TRBV12-4
clone_size: few
d_call: -
cdr3_nt: TGTGCCAGCAGTTTTTTGGGCTACACCGGGGAGCTGTTTTTT
cdr3_aa: CASSFLGYTGELFF

cdr3_length: 13
j_call: TRBJ1-1
v_call: TRBV6-2/TRBV6-3
clone_size: -
d_call: -
cdr3_nt: TGTGCCAGCAGTGAACGGGGCATCACTGAAGCTTTCTTT
cdr3_aa: CASSERGITEAFF

cdr3_length: 14
j_call: TRBJ1-2
v_call: TRBV6-1
clone_size: many
d_call: -
cdr3_nt: TGTGCCAGCACCAGATCTGCGGACAACTATGGCTACACCTTC
cdr3_aa: CASTRSADNYGYTF

cdr3_length: 12
j_call: TRBJ1-2
v_call: TRBV5-6
clone_size: -
d_call: -
cdr3_nt: TGTGCCAGCAGCGCGGGACACTATGGCTACACCTTC
cdr3_aa: CASSAGHYGYTF

cdr3_length: 15
j_call: TRBJ2-7
v_call: TRBV7-9
clone_size: -
d_call: -
cdr3_nt: TGTGCCAGCAGCCCAACGGGTGGTTCGGGCTACGAGCAGTACTTC
cdr3_aa: CASSPTGGSGYEQYF

cdr3_length: 14
j_call: TRBJ1-5
v_call: TRBV12-3/TRBV12-4
clone_size: many
d_call: TRBD1
cdr3_nt: TGTGCCAGCAGTTTAGGGCAGGGGGGTCAGCCCCAGCATTTT
cdr3_aa: CASSLGQGGQPQHF

cdr3_length: 15
j_call: TRBJ1-5
v_call: TRBV20-1
clone_size: few
d_call: TRBD1
cdr3_nt: TGCAGTGCTCAGACAGGGGGCACCTCCAATCAGCCCCAGCATTTT
cdr3_aa: CSAQTGGTSNQPQHF

cdr3_length: 16
j_call: TRBJ1-2
v_call: TRBV9
clone_size: -
d_call: TRBD1
cdr3_nt: TGTGCCAGCAGCGTAGGAGGGACAGGGTTATTCTATGGCTACACCTTC
cdr3_aa: CASSVGGTGLFYGYTF

cdr3_length: 14
j_call: TRBJ2-7
v_call: TRBV28
clone_size: many
d_call: TRBD1
cdr3_nt: TGTGCCAGCAAAACTCAGGGGGCGCGCCACGAGCAGTACTTC
cdr3_aa: CASKTQGARHEQYF

cdr3_length: 16
j_call: TRBJ2-7
v_call: TRBV27
clone_size: -
d_call: -
cdr3_nt: TGTGCCAGCAGCGGCCTCCGGGACACATCCCTCTACGAGCAGTACTTC
cdr3_aa: CASSGLRDTSLYEQYF

cdr3_length: 13
j_call: TRBJ1-1
v_call: TRBV2
clone_size: many
d_call: -
cdr3_nt: TGTGCCAGCACCCTAAGTTGGGGGAGTGAAGCTTTCTTT
cdr3_aa: CASTLSWGSEAFF

cdr3_length: 14
j_call: TRBJ1-1
v_call: TRBV7-9
clone_size: few
d_call: -
cdr3_nt: TGTGCCAGCAGCCCTACAACCGCGAACACTGAAGCTTTCTTT
cdr3_aa: CASSPTTANTEAFF

cdr3_length: 16
j_call: TRBJ2-2
v_call: TRBV5-6
clone_size: -
d_call: -
cdr3_nt: TGTGCCAGCAGCTTGTGGGGGGATACGAACACCGGGGAGCTGTTTTTT
cdr3_aa: CASSLWGDTNTGELFF

cdr3_length: 11
j_call: TRBJ1-2
v_call: TRBV29-1
clone_size: few
d_call: -
cdr3_nt: TGCAGCGTTTGGGACGGCTATGGCTACACCTTC
cdr3_aa: CSVWDGYGYTF

cdr3_length: 15
j_call: TRBJ2-7
v_call: TRBV7-6
clone_size: many
d_call: TRBD2
cdr3_nt: TGTGCCAGCAGCCCCCGGCTAGCGGGAGTGGGGGAGCAGTACTTC
cdr3_aa: CASSPRLAGVGEQYF

cdr3_length: 16
j_call: TRBJ1-1
v_call: TRBV12-3/TRBV12-4
clone_size: few
d_call: TRBD1
cdr3_nt: TGTGCCAGCAGTTTAAGGACAGGGGGTACGAACACTGAAGCTTTCTTT
cdr3_aa: CASSLRTGGTNTEAFF

cdr3_length: 15
j_call: TRBJ1-1
v_call: TRBV19
clone_size: few
d_call: -
cdr3_nt: TGTGCCAGTAGTATAGACCTACAGATTAACACTGAAGCTTTCTTT
cdr3_aa: CASSIDLQINTEAFF

cdr3_length: 15
j_call: TRBJ1-1
v_call: TRBV15
clone_size: -
d_call: -
cdr3_nt: TGTGCCACCAGCAGAGATAATCCAAGTAGGGTAGAAGCTTTCTTT
cdr3_aa: CATSRDNPSRVEAFF

cdr3_length: 16
j_call: TRBJ2-4
v_call: TRBV20-1
clone_size: -
d_call: -
cdr3_nt: TGCAGTGCCCTCGTCTCCTTCGGCGGGGGCAGAAACATTCAGTACTTC
cdr3_aa: CSALVSFGGGRNIQYF

cdr3_length: 12
j_call: TRBJ2-5
v_call: TRBV12-3/TRBV12-4
clone_size: many
d_call: TRBD2
cdr3_nt: TGTGCCAGCAATTGGGGGGGAGAGACCCAGTACTTC
cdr3_aa: CASNWGGETQYF

cdr3_length: 11
j_call: TRBJ1-2
v_call: TRBV30
clone_size: few
d_call: -
cdr3_nt: TGTGCCTGGACCCCGGGTGGGGGCTACACCTTC
cdr3_aa: CAWTPGGGYTF

cdr3_length: 14
j_call: TRBJ1-3
v_call: TRBV18
clone_size: -
d_call: -
cdr3_nt: TGTGCCAGCTCACCTTACGGGGGCGCGGACACCATATATTTT
cdr3_aa: CASSPYGGADTIYF

cdr3_length: 14
j_call: TRBJ1-5
v_call: TRBV19
clone_size: -
d_call: -
cdr3_nt: TGTGCCAGTAATAACGACATGAGCAATCAGCCCCAGCATTTT
cdr3_aa: CASNNDMSNQPQHF

cdr3_length: 14
j_call: TRBJ1-2
v_call: TRBV19
clone_size: -
d_call: -
cdr3_nt: TGTGCCAGTAGTAGATCCGGACGGAACCATGGCTACACCTTC
cdr3_aa: CASSRSGRNHGYTF